Following are 32 T cell receptor beta chains from one sample sequenced in a study of identical twins. TCRdb re-called the 5' RACE reads through MiXCR, storing one row per CDR3 protein. The repertoire has about 530,000 distinct CDR3 sequences, 20% to 25% of them found once; the top ten carry around 0.5%. These data were also filed under a second study, of yellow fever vaccine responses in identical twins.

Sequenced input: CD4+ T cells sorted from blood. These receptors originate from a young woman in good health.

The genes are TRBV29-1 and TRBJ2-1; no firm D call. CDR3 length: 13 residues. CDR1 SQVTM and CDR2 ANQGSEA come from the germline V gene. Trimming removed 2 bases from V and 5 bases from J, with 10 bases in between. This CDR3 is CSVEKTRDNEQFF. CDR3 coding DNA: TGCAGCGTTGAAAAGACAAGAGACAATGAGCAGTTCTTC.

V and J are TRBV14 and TRBJ1-4; possible D gene TRBD1, 5 bases. The CDR3 sequence is 16 residues long. Trimming took 5 bases from V and 2 from J, leaving 15 bases between them. The germline V gene has CDR1 SGHDN and CDR2 FVKESK. The CDR3 bases are TGTGCCAGCAGCTACGGAGGGGTTTTCACTAATGAAAAACTGTTTTTT. This encodes CASSYGGVFTNEKLFF.

This clonotype was seen a few times. The chain recombines TRBV5-1 with TRBJ2-3; 8 nucleotides match TRBD1. This CDR3 comprises 15 residues. V was clipped by 3 bases and J by 4 bases; unmatched bases: 7. Germline V lookup: CDR1 SGHRS, CDR2 YFSETQ. Written as DNA, the CDR3 is TGCGCCAGCAGCTCTCAGGGGGCCGGTTCAGATACGCAGTATTTT. As protein: CASSSQGAGSDTQYF.

This clonotype was counted ten times or more. This chain uses TRBV11-2 with TRBJ2-1; 10 positions agree with TRBD1. Germline CDR1 reads SGHAT; CDR2 reads FQNNGV. Trimming removed 5 bases from V and 2 bases from J; junction bases left unmatched: 3. This CDR3 region has 15 residues. The CDR3 sequence: CASSPGTGAYNEQFF. The CDR3 coding sequence is TGTGCCAGCAGCCCCGGGACAGGGGCCTACAATGAGCAGTTCTTC.

The J gene is TRBJ1-1, the V gene TRBV2; tentatively, D is TRBD1 (6 bases). Trimming left V 4 bases short and J 3 bases short, with 12 bases between. Per germline, CDR1 SNHLY and CDR2 FYNNEI. The CDR3 covers 14 residues. In DNA form, the CDR3 reads TGTGCCAGCAGTGCCACAGGGAGATACACTGAAGCTTTCTTT. As protein: CASSATGRYTEAFF.

This clonotype was observed a few times. J is TRBJ2-1 and V is TRBV29-1; weak D call: TRBD2 (5 bases). The CDR3 consists of 13 residues. V dropped 5 bases and J dropped 10 bases, with 18 bases sitting between them. Per the germline V gene, CDR1 is SQVTM and CDR2 is ANQGSEA. CDR3 sequence: CSVPGVAGEEQFF. DNA for the CDR3: TGCAGCGTTCCTGGAGTAGCTGGGGAGGAGCAGTTCTTC.

This clonotype was found a few times. V and J are TRBV20-1 and TRBJ2-7, with D perhaps matching TRBD2 (6 bases). The CDR3 consists of 13 residues. Trimming pared 0 bases from V and 1 base from J, leaving 7 bases between. CDR1 is DFQATT, CDR2 SNEGSKA, per germline (reference sequence). CDR3 amino acids: CSARDGRSYEQYV. DNA for the CDR3: TGCAGTGCTAGAGATGGGAGGTCCTACGAGCAGTACGTC.

This chain uses TRBV5-8 with TRBJ2-1; D remains unclear. Germline V gives CDR1 SGHTS, CDR2 YDEGEE. Between the trimmed V and J ends, which lost 4 bases and 6 bases, there was a span of 8 bases. CDR3 length: 12 amino acids. The CDR3 DNA reads TGTGCCAGCAGCAACAGCTTCAATGAGCAGTTCTTC. This sequence encodes CASSNSFNEQFF. The full variable domain, with the rest looked up from reference TRBV5-8 and TRBJ2-1, is EAGVTQSPTHLIKTRGQQATLRCSPISGHTSVYWYQQALGLGLQFLLWYDEGEERNRGNFPPRFSGRQFPNYSSELNVNALELEDSALYLCASSNSFNEQFFGPGTRLTVL.

This clonotype has only a few counts. The V and J genes are TRBV7-6 and TRBJ1-5; a possible D gene is TRBD1 (5 bases). The V and J ends lost 1 base and 2 bases respectively, with 12 bases between them. This CDR3 has 16 residues. Germline assignment: CDR1 SGHVS and CDR2 FNYEAQ. The CDR3, as DNA: TGTGCCAGCAGCTTAGGGGGCAGTTTGGGCAATCAGCCCCAGCATTTT. It is translated as CASSLGGSLGNQPQHF. Using reference TRBV7-6 and TRBJ1-5 for the parts outside the CDR3, the full variable domain is GAGVSQSPRYKVTKRGQDVALRCDPISGHVSLYWYRQALGQGPEFLTYFNYEAQQDKSGLPNDRFSAERPEGSISTLTIQRTEQRDSAMYRCASSLGGSLGNQPQHFGDGTRLSIL.

This clonotype was seen a few times. The gene calls are TRBV7-9 and TRBJ2-3; D unclear. V shed 1 base and J shed 2 bases, with 13 bases lying between them. This CDR3 spans 16 amino acids. Germline lookup yields CDR1 SEHNR and CDR2 FQNEAQ (reference sequence). The DNA of the CDR3 is TGTGCCAGCAGCTTAGGATACGGAGCCATCACAGATACGCAGTATTTT. Protein product: CASSLGYGAITDTQYF.

There are a few counts of this clonotype. The chain employs TRBV27 and TRBJ2-3; 7 nucleotides align to TRBD2. Trimming at V came to 3 bases and at J to 3 bases, leaving 3 bases not matched to a gene. Germline lookup yields CDR1 MNHEY and CDR2 SMNVEV (reference sequence). The CDR3 covers 14 residues. CDR3 in DNA: TGTGCCAGCAGTTTTGGACTAGAGACAGATACGCAGTATTTT. This translates into CASSFGLETDTQYF.

This clonotype was detected only a few times. The gene calls are TRBV7-9 and TRBJ1-1; D gene unclear. The CDR3 runs 12 residues. Germline V gene data show CDR1 as SEHNR and CDR2 as FQNEAQ (reference sequence). V shed 5 bases and J shed 3 bases, with 7 bases lying between them. The CDR3 loop reads CASSPDYTEAFF. Written as DNA, the CDR3 is TGTGCCAGCAGCCCAGATTACACTGAAGCTTTCTTT.

This rearrangement joins TRBV12-3 or TRBV12-4 to TRBJ2-7; the match to TRBD1 covers 10 bases. The CDR3 is 12 residues long. Trimming at V came to 5 bases and at J to 6 bases, leaving 1 base not matched to a gene. CDR3 residues: CASSRQGAEQYF. CDR3 coding DNA: TGTGCCAGCAGTCGACAGGGGGCCGAGCAGTACTTC.

This clonotype was counted a few times. The V gene is TRBV18, the J gene TRBJ2-2, with 8 bases fitting TRBD1. The J segment lost 7 bases and the V segment lost 4 bases, leaving 5 bases of the junction unmatched. CDR1 is KGHSH, CDR2 LQKENI, per germline. The length of the CDR3 is 14 residues. The CDR3 reads CASSLGQEHGELFF. The CDR3 DNA is TGTGCCAGCTCACTGGGACAGGAACACGGGGAGCTGTTTTTT. The whole variable domain, filled in from reference TRBV18 and TRBJ2-2, reads NAGVMQNPRHLVRRRGQEARLRCSPMKGHSHVYWYRQLPEEGLKFMVYLQKENIIDESGMPKERFSAEFPKEGPSILRIQQVVRGDSAAYFCASSLGQEHGELFFGEGSRLTVL.

The chain is built from TRBV7-2 and TRBJ2-7; TRBD1 might be the D (6 bases). V was pared by 3 bases and J by 6 bases, with 12 bases between. CDR1 SGHTA and CDR2 FQGNSA come from the germline V gene. The CDR3 spans 13 residues. The CDR3 nucleotides are TGTGCCAGCAGCTTGGGGCAGGGGCGCGAGCAGTACTTC. It translates to CASSLGQGREQYF.

The V gene is TRBV6-1, the J gene TRBJ2-3, with a tentative D call TRBD2 (5 bases). Trimming took off 6 bases at V and 3 bases at J, with 19 bases between the two ends. The CDR3 runs 16 residues. Germline loops: CDR1 MNHNS, CDR2 SASEGT. The CDR3 loop is CASSPARAEMTDTQYF. The CDR3 nucleotides read TGTGCCAGCAGCCCGGCCAGAGCGGAGATGACAGATACGCAGTATTTT.

The rearrangement joins TRBV11-2 to TRBJ2-3; 10 nucleotides agree with TRBD2. The CDR3 consists of 19 residues. V was pared by 0 bases and J by 8 bases, with 17 bases of the junction left unmatched. Germline CDR1 SGHAT, CDR2 FQNNGV. The CDR3 bases are TGTGCCAGCAGCTTAGATTTTAGGTCCGCTAGCGGGAGAGGAGTTACGCAGTATTTT. Its translation: CASSLDFRSASGRGVTQYF.

The rearrangement joins TRBV20-1 to TRBJ2-3; 7 nucleotides match TRBD1. Germline V CDR1 and CDR2: DFQATT, SNEGSKA (reference sequence). V lost 3 bases and J lost 3; bases outside the gene matches: 3. CDR3 size: 13 residues. The CDR3 reads CSARTGLTDTQYF. The CDR3 DNA reads as TGCAGTGCTAGGACAGGGTTGACAGATACGCAGTATTTT.

This clonotype was observed a few times. The V and J genes are TRBV15 and TRBJ2-1; 10 bases line up with TRBD1. Germline CDR1 and CDR2: LNHNV and YYDKDF (reference sequence). V dropped 0 bases and J dropped 4; count of bases not matched to a gene: 9. This CDR3 has 18 residues. The CDR3 DNA reads TGTGCCACCAGCAGAGACCGAACAGACAGGGGGCGTTACAATGAGCAGTTCTTC. The encoded protein is CATSRDRTDRGRYNEQFF. The full variable domain, in which reference TRBV15 and TRBJ2-1 provide the parts outside the CDR3, is DAMVIQNPRYQVTQFGKPVTLSCSQTLNHNVMYWYQQKSSQAPKLLFHYYDKDFNNEADTPDNFQSRRPNTSFCFLDIRSPGLGDTAMYLCATSRDRTDRGRYNEQFFGPGTRLTVL.

This clonotype was observed a few times. The chain couples TRBV5-6 to TRBJ2-7, with a possible D match to TRBD1 (6 bases). This CDR3 contains 14 residues. With 3 bases removed from V and 7 bases from J, the gap between germline ends came to 17 bases. CDR1 SGHDT and CDR2 YYEEEE come from the germline V gene. CDR3 bases: TGTGCCAGCAGCTCTCCTGGCCCAGGGGTAGAGCAGTACGTC. It is translated as CASSSPGPGVEQYV.

The rearrangement links TRBV14 to TRBJ2-1; D remains ambiguous. CDR1 SGHDN and CDR2 FVKESK come from the germline V gene. This CDR3 region has 16 residues. Trimming took off 6 bases at V and 1 base at J, with 16 bases between the two ends. This CDR3 is CASSPAPPWSYNEQFF. For the CDR3, the DNA is TGTGCCAGCAGTCCGGCCCCCCCGTGGTCCTACAATGAGCAGTTCTTC.

This chain uses TRBV27 with TRBJ2-3, with no clear D. Germline CDR1 MNHEY, CDR2 SMNVEV (reference sequence). The CDR3 consists of 16 residues. CDR3 loop: CLQSSLTLASTDTQYF. The CDR3 DNA is TGTCTCCAGTCGAGCCTAACCCTCGCTAGCACAGATACGCAGTATTTT.

The chain links TRBV13 to TRBJ1-2, with 8 bases aligning to TRBD1. The CDR3 loop spans 15 amino acids. The junction had 8 bases not matched to a gene; V was cut back by 5 bases and J by 3 bases. CDR1 and CDR2 from the germline V gene are PRHDT and FYEKMQ (reference sequence). Here the CDR3 reads CASSRPGGFYYGYTF. In nucleotides, the CDR3 is TGTGCCAGCAGCCGCCCAGGGGGCTTTTACTATGGCTACACCTTC.

J is TRBJ1-1 and V is TRBV7-2; D gene uncertain. CDR1 is SGHTA, CDR2 FQGNSA, per germline. V was clipped by 3 bases and J by 5 bases, with 13 bases between them. This CDR3 spans 14 amino acids. The CDR3 is CASSFALGSTEAFF. In nucleotides, the CDR3 is TGTGCCAGCAGCTTTGCCCTAGGTTCGACTGAAGCTTTCTTT.

This chain joins TRBV6-5 and TRBJ2-7, with 8 bases that match TRBD2. Germline CDR1 and CDR2: MNHEY and SVGAGI. V gave up 3 bases and J gave up 2 bases; unmatched junction bases: 6. The CDR3 totals 15 residues. The CDR3 region is CASSYDPGGPYEQYF. The CDR3 DNA is TGTGCCAGCAGTTATGATCCGGGAGGGCCCTACGAGCAGTACTTC.

This chain uses TRBV5-6 with TRBJ2-2; 11 nucleotides match TRBD2. Germline loops: CDR1 SGHDT, CDR2 YYEEEE. The CDR3 runs 18 residues. V lost 4 bases to trimming and J lost 4 bases; unmatched junction nucleotides: 12. CDR3 region: CASSQINSGRATTGELFF. CDR3 in DNA: TGTGCCAGCAGCCAGATCAATAGCGGGAGGGCGACCACCGGGGAGCTGTTTTTT.

This clonotype was recorded a few times. Written as DNA, the CDR3 is TGTGCCAGCAGCCGTACGACAGGGGGAGGCACCGGGGAGCTGTTTTTT. It is translated as CASSRTTGGGTGELFF. This chain joins TRBV7-6 and TRBJ2-2; 9 bases align to TRBD1. Losses at the gene ends were 5 bases for V and 4 bases for J; bases not matched to a gene: 8. The CDR3 covers 16 residues. Germline V gene data show CDR1 as SGHVS and CDR2 as FNYEAQ.

The rearrangement joins TRBV11-2 to TRBJ2-7; D may match TRBD1 or TRBD2 (6 bases each). CDR1 is SGHAT and CDR2 is FQNNGV in the germline V gene. The CDR3 is made up of 16 amino acids. Trimming removed 3 bases at V and 2 bases at J, with 17 bases between. This chain's CDR3 is CASSFSGVRGAYEQYV. CDR3 DNA sequence: TGTGCCAGCAGCTTCTCGGGAGTAAGGGGGGCCTACGAGCAGTACGTC.

J is TRBJ2-1 and V is TRBV18, with TRBD1 matching 12 bases. After removal of 3 bases from V and 1 base from J, the junction contained 13 bases not matched to a gene. CDR3 length equals 20 residues. Per germline, CDR1 KGHSH and CDR2 LQKENI. The CDR3 DNA reads as TGTGCCAGCTCACCCTCCGGGACAGGGGGCGTCGGGGGGTCCTACAATGAGCAGTTCTTC. This gives the protein CASSPSGTGGVGGSYNEQFF.

In its sample, this clonotype was seen many times. V gene TRBV14 combines with J gene TRBJ1-6; D is perhaps TRBD1 (5 bases). V lost 4 bases to trimming and J lost 0 bases, with 7 bases between them. CDR1 and CDR2 (germline): SGHDN, FVKESK. The CDR3 runs 15 residues. CDR3 region: CASSPDSSYNSPLHF. The CDR3 DNA is TGTGCCAGCAGCCCCGACAGCTCCTATAATTCACCCCTCCACTTT.

This clonotype was seen once. The chain carries TRBV6-5 and TRBJ2-5, with 12 bases lining up with TRBD2. Germline trimming cut 2 bases from V and 2 bases from J; bases unmatched to any gene: 3. This CDR3 is built from 16 residues. Germline lookup yields CDR1 MNHEY and CDR2 SVGAGI. CDR3 in amino acids: CASSYLTSGRQETQYF. The CDR3 bases are TGTGCCAGCAGTTACCTGACTAGCGGGAGACAAGAGACCCAGTACTTC.

In nucleotides, the CDR3 is TGTGCCGTGGCGGGGGAGACCCAGTACTTC. Translated, it gives CAVAGETQYF. V usage is TRBV28 and J usage is TRBJ2-5, with D possibly TRBD2 on 6 matching bases. CDR3 length equals 10 residues. Germline assignment: CDR1 MDHEN and CDR2 SYDVKM. V shed 11 bases and J shed 5 bases, with 9 bases lying between them.